Below, one T cell receptor beta chain is given with its context. Germline CDR1 MNHEY, CDR2 SVGAGI. The CDR3 totals 15 residues. Unmatched junction bases numbered 3, after V lost 0 bases and J lost 7 bases. This sample stems from a study of blood T cell repertoires in COVID-19. On the study more broadly: Sources were T cells, B-cell-depleted T cells, or PBMCs; the material itself was cDNA or gDNA.

Original analysis: Cell counts per sample came from amplifying reference gene primers. Measured with immunoSEQ multiplex PCR; TCRdb has only the in-frame clones, and not every one. V and J calls and clone size come straight from that table; D and trimming were deduced from the DNA. The sample has roughly 340,000 clones, about 90% seen once; the top ten hold 3%. Sequencing was carried out using peripheral blood. V usage is TRBV6-5 and J usage is TRBJ1-6; 7 nucleotides line up with TRBD1. The sequence was collected from a woman aged 25 to 45 with COVID-19, enrolled during active disease. The CDR3 DNA reads as TGTGCCAGCAGTTACTCGCCGGGACAGAATTCACCCCTCCACTTT. This codes for CASSYSPGQNSPLHF.